A single T cell receptor beta chain is shown here with its context. No antigen is known for it. This entry belongs to a study of OX40 agonist ivuxolimab in advanced cancers. Study-wide points: CD4+ T cells averaged fewer expanded clones than CD8+ T cells.

The CDR3 is 15 residues long. V was clipped by 5 bases and J by 3 bases; unmatched bases: 6. Germline V gene lookup returns CDR1 SGHTA and CDR2 FQGNSA. Sequenced by immunoSEQ multiplex PCR; TCRdb stores in-frame clones only, minus some. This table holds some 96,000 clones, about 86% found once. The chain carries TRBV7-2 and TRBJ2-7; 11 nucleotides line up with TRBD1. This receptor was taken from an adult with an advanced solid tumor such as melanoma, head and neck, liver or kidney cancer. Sequencing used CD4+ or CD8+ T cells sorted from blood, obtained in a trial of the OX40 agonist ivuxolimab. In DNA form, the CDR3 reads TGTGCCAGCAGCCACGGGGGGACAGGGGGCTACGAGCAGTACTTC. Its protein is CASSHGGTGGYEQYF.